These 2 T cell receptor beta chains came from one sample sequenced in a study of T cells after yellow fever vaccination. TCRdb called the 5' RACE reads again in MiXCR, with one record for every CDR3 protein. Here the sample spans around 600,000 distinct CDR3 sequences, more than 9% being singletons. The specimen was PBMCs, collected on the day of the yellow fever booster vaccination. The receptors here all came from a man aged 25 to 45 who received the YFV17D yellow fever vaccine.

This clonotype appeared a few times. The chain couples TRBV3-1 to TRBJ1-5; maybe TRBD1 (5 bases). The CDR3 runs to 19 residues. With 2 bases removed from V and 3 bases from J, the gap between germline ends came to 23 bases. Germline V lookup: CDR1 LGHDT, CDR2 YNNKEL (reference sequence). The CDR3: CASSQSGAWRQQINQPQHF. CDR3 nucleotide sequence: TGTGCCAGCAGCCAAAGCGGGGCGTGGCGGCAACAAATCAATCAGCCCCAGCATTTT.

This clonotype was found a few times. V usage is TRBV5-1 and J usage is TRBJ1-6, with a weak D call TRBD1 (5 bases). Germline values: CDR1 SGHRS, CDR2 YFSETQ. This CDR3 is 16 amino acids long. V lost 0 bases to trimming and J lost 2 bases, with 9 bases between them. The CDR3 spells CASSLGGAAYNSPLHF. The CDR3 coding sequence is TGCGCCAGCAGCTTGGGGGGCGCCGCCTATAATTCACCCCTCCACTTT.